This T cell receptor (beta chain) was observed in a study of T cells in tumors after PD-1 blockade. Libraries were prepared by immunoSEQ multiplex PCR; TCRdb keeps only in-frame clonotypes and omits some of them. The data hold some 66,000 clones, with about 74% observed a single time. The source is a human donor with basal cell carcinoma. Material: PBMCs, obtained after anti-PD-1 treatment.

CDR3 sequence: CASSEAAVTWGVVTLHF. CDR3 DNA: TGTGCCAGCAGTGAAGCGGCAGTGACCTGGGGAGTTGTGACCCTCCACTTT. This chain joins TRBV6-1 and TRBJ1-6; D is undetermined. V was clipped by 0 bases and J by 14 bases, with 23 bases between them. Germline CDR1 MNHNS, CDR2 SASEGT. The CDR3 sequence is 17 residues long.